The 27 T cell receptor beta chains below all came from one sample that was sequenced in a study of T cell repertoires in cytomegalovirus infection. MiXCR was run by TCRdb on the reads, yielding one entry per CDR3 protein. The table lists 200,000 to 300,000 distinct CDR3 sequences, 8% to 9.5% of them singletons, with about 15% in the top ten. The specimen sequenced was PBMCs. The receptors stem from a human donor in good health (CMV status not recorded). Some clones in this sample may be carry-over from other donors' samples.

The CDR3 region has the DNA TGTGCCAGCAGCTCACCCTGGACGGGTAACGTCCTGACTTTC. It translates to CASSSPWTGNVLTF. The genes are TRBV6-2 or TRBV6-3 and TRBJ2-6; no definite D call. Per the germline V gene, CDR1 is MNHEY and CDR2 is SVGEGT. V was clipped by 6 bases and J by 10 bases, with 16 bases between them. This CDR3 region has 14 residues.

At least ten counts were recorded for this clonotype. The chain is built from TRBV6-2 or TRBV6-3 and TRBJ1-5; D is uncertain. The CDR3 runs 13 residues. V dropped 0 bases and J dropped 6 bases, with 6 bases sitting between them. The V gene's germline CDR1 is MNHEY and CDR2 SVGEGT. CDR3 nucleotides: TGTGCCAGCAGTTACTCGACCACTCAGCCCCAGCATTTT. Translating it yields CASSYSTTQPQHF.

The chain is built from TRBV28 and TRBJ2-7, with D perhaps TRBD2 (6 bases). V was clipped by 1 base and J by 4 bases, with 14 bases between them. Germline lookup yields CDR1 MDHEN and CDR2 SYDVKM. The CDR3 spans 15 residues. The CDR3 region has the DNA TGTGCCAGCAGTTTATCGGGCGGGATAGGATACGAGCAGTACTTC. Residues: CASSLSGGIGYEQYF.

Many counts were recorded for this clonotype. CDR3 coding DNA: TGTGCCAGTAGTGTACCTGGCTTCGGATGGAGGTTCTTC. This sequence encodes CASSVPGFGWRFF. The V and J genes are TRBV19 and TRBJ2-1; D is unclear. CDR3 length: 13 residues. Germline CDR1 is LNHDA and CDR2 is SQIVND (reference sequence). The V end was cut by 5 bases, the J end by 15 bases, with 20 bases between.

This clonotype turned up a few times. The chain carries TRBV2 and TRBJ1-5; no reliable D call. Trimming left V 1 base short and J 4 bases short, with 8 bases between. There are 14 residues in the CDR3. Germline CDR1 and CDR2: SNHLY and FYNNEI. CDR3 coding DNA: TGTGCCAGCAGTGAAGAAGTAGGAAATCAGCCCCAGCATTTT. Amino acid sequence: CASSEEVGNQPQHF. Drawing the rest from reference TRBV2 and TRBJ1-5, the complete variable domain is EPEVTQTPSHQVTQMGQEVILRCVPISNHLYFYWYRQILGQKVEFLVSFYNNEISEKSEIFDDQFSVERPDGSNFTLKIRSTKLEDSAMYFCASSEEVGNQPQHFGDGTRLSIL.

This clonotype was counted many times. The chain couples TRBV7-2 to TRBJ1-2; D uncertain. CDR3 length equals 13 residues. Germline V gives CDR1 SGHTA, CDR2 FQGNSA. V lost 1 base and J lost 1, with 4 bases in between. This CDR3 reads CASSLESNYGYTF. The CDR3 nucleotides are TGTGCCAGCAGCTTAGAGAGTAACTATGGCTACACCTTC.

This clonotype was observed many times. This chain uses TRBV29-1 with TRBJ1-2, with 7 positions matching TRBD1. V was pared by 3 bases and J by 5 bases, with 18 bases of the junction left unmatched. This CDR3 contains 17 residues. Germline loops: CDR1 SQVTM, CDR2 ANQGSEA. CDR3 region: CSVEPTGRDSQIYGYTF. CDR3 coding DNA: TGCAGCGTTGAGCCCACAGGGAGGGACAGCCAGATATATGGCTACACCTTC.

This clonotype has ten or more counts. The chain combines TRBV12-3 or TRBV12-4 with TRBJ1-1; TRBD1 agrees at 9 bases. With 5 bases clipped from V and 0 bases from J, the junction kept 7 bases outside the gene matches. The CDR3 is 16 residues long. The CDR3 region is CASSVGQGILNTEAFF. The CDR3 DNA reads TGTGCCAGCAGTGTCGGACAGGGGATCTTGAACACTGAAGCTTTCTTT.

This clonotype was seen ten or more times. The chain recombines TRBV20-1 with TRBJ1-5; D gene ambiguous. This CDR3 has 15 residues. Germline loops: CDR1 DFQATT, CDR2 SNEGSKA (reference sequence). V was trimmed by 1 base and J by 7 bases, leaving 17 bases between them. CDR3 sequence (DNA): TGCAGTGCTAGAGCTACGAGGGAAGTTCGCCAGCCCCAGCATTTT. Translated, it gives CSARATREVRQPQHF.

This clonotype was picked up many times. The chain recombines TRBV7-2 with TRBJ2-1; D is possibly TRBD1 (6 bases). V was clipped by 1 base and J by 6 bases, with 10 bases between them. From germline, CDR1 is SGHTA and CDR2 FQGNSA. The CDR3 covers 14 residues. CDR3 coding DNA: TGTGCCAGCAGCTTAGGGAGCAGGGGCAATGAGCAGTTCTTC. Residues: CASSLGSRGNEQFF.

This clonotype came up many times. J is TRBJ2-5 and V is TRBV7-2; 8 nucleotides agree with TRBD1. The V gene end was trimmed by 4 bases and the J gene end by 5 bases; junction bases not matched to a gene: 3. Germline assignment: CDR1 SGHTA and CDR2 FQGNSA. This CDR3 is built from 13 residues. The CDR3 coding sequence is TGTGCCAGCAGCTCAAACAGGGGGGAGACCCAGTACTTC. Protein sequence: CASSSNRGETQYF.

In this sample, this clonotype turned up many times. This chain uses TRBV12-3 or TRBV12-4 with TRBJ1-2; D remains unclear. This CDR3 is built from 12 residues. V was trimmed by 8 bases and J by 0 bases, leaving 7 bases between them. DNA for the CDR3: TGTGCCAGCTGCGCCTCTAACTATGGCTACACCTTC. Translating gives CASCASNYGYTF.

Ten or more counts support this clonotype. The gene calls are TRBV7-2 and TRBJ2-5, with 10 bases identical to TRBD2. Germline V lookup: CDR1 SGHTA, CDR2 FQGNSA. The CDR3 is 15 residues long. V lost 4 bases and J lost 3; bases outside the gene matches: 5. CDR3: CASSYSGGLKETQYF. As DNA, the CDR3 is TGTGCCAGCAGCTATAGCGGGGGGCTGAAAGAGACCCAGTACTTC.

This clonotype was observed many times. The chain has TRBV7-8 and TRBJ2-3; D remains ambiguous. This CDR3 has 14 amino acids. The germline CDR1 and CDR2 sequences are SGHVS and FQNEAQ. Trimming shortened V by 0 bases and J by 15 bases, and 19 bases separated the two germline ends. The CDR3, as DNA: TGTGCCAGCAGCTTAGCAGTCGTCGGGCCAACGTCTTATTTT. It yields the protein CASSLAVVGPTSYF.

In its sample, this clonotype was seen a few times. This chain joins TRBV6-2 or TRBV6-3 and TRBJ1-6, with no clear D. Germline values: CDR1 MNHEY, CDR2 SVGEGT. V lost 6 bases and J lost 2, with 5 bases in between. The CDR3 length is 13 residues. CDR3 sequence: CASRDAYNSPLHF. In nucleotides, the CDR3 is TGTGCCAGCAGGGACGCCTATAATTCACCCCTCCACTTT.

This clonotype was picked up a small number of times. V and J are TRBV4-3 and TRBJ2-2; D not certain. The CDR3 spans 12 residues. CDR1 is LGHNA, CDR2 YSLEER, per germline. The V end lost 3 bases, the J end lost 8 bases, and 7 bases lay between the germline ends. In nucleotides, the CDR3 is TGCGCCAGCAGCCATTCGGAGGGGGAGCTGTTTTTT. Its protein product is CASSHSEGELFF.

This clonotype was seen at least ten times. The gene calls are TRBV7-2 and TRBJ1-4, with D perhaps matching TRBD1 (5 bases). In germline, CDR1 is SGHTA, CDR2 FQGNSA. V was clipped by 2 bases and J by 8 bases, with 12 bases between them. This CDR3 has 14 residues. The CDR3 sequence is CASSLTGPGEKLFF. CDR3 nucleotide sequence: TGTGCCAGCAGCTTAACTGGGCCAGGGGAAAAACTGTTTTTT.

This clonotype was observed at least ten times. This rearrangement joins TRBV5-6 to TRBJ2-5; TRBD2 matches at 11 bases. The CDR3 has 14 amino acids. The V gene's germline CDR1 is SGHDT and CDR2 YYEEEE. V trimming: 1 base; J trimming: 4 bases; junction bases outside the gene matches: 0. This chain's CDR3 is CASSLLAGGETQYF. CDR3 in DNA: TGTGCCAGCAGCTTGCTAGCGGGAGGAGAGACCCAGTACTTC.

This clonotype was seen a few times. The chain is built from TRBV7-2 and TRBJ2-3; TRBD2 is a possible D gene (5 bases). V was clipped by 1 base and J by 2 bases, with 10 bases between them. The CDR3 covers 15 residues. Germline V gene data show CDR1 as SGHTA and CDR2 as FQGNSA. In nucleotides, the CDR3 is TGTGCCAGCAGCTTAGTATCGGGGTCCACAGATACGCAGTATTTT. This translates into CASSLVSGSTDTQYF.

This clonotype turned up a few times. The gene calls are TRBV29-1 and TRBJ1-5; perhaps TRBD1 as D (6 bases). The CDR3 spans 15 residues. Germline assignment: CDR1 SQVTM and CDR2 ANQGSEA. Trimming stripped 5 bases from V and 2 bases from J, with 16 bases between. The DNA for the CDR3 is TGCAGCGTTTATTCGGGGGCCGGAGGCAATCAGCCCCAGCATTTT. Its translation: CSVYSGAGGNQPQHF.

A few counts support this clonotype. This chain uses TRBV11-2 with TRBJ2-3; perhaps TRBD2 as D (6 bases). The germline V gene encodes CDR1 SGHAT and CDR2 FQNNGV. The CDR3 has 16 residues. Deletions cut 5 bases from V and 5 bases from J, with 20 bases between. The CDR3, as DNA: TGTGCCAGCAGCCCGAAGTTCGCGGGGAGAGTAGATACGCAGTATTTT. Encoded protein: CASSPKFAGRVDTQYF.

At least ten counts were recorded for this clonotype. CDR3 protein: CASGPGTVPSYNEQFF. The CDR3 DNA reads TGTGCCAGCGGGCCCGGGACAGTACCCTCCTACAATGAGCAGTTCTTC. The chain is built from TRBV6-2 or TRBV6-3 and TRBJ2-1; 7 bases map to TRBD1. Unmatched junction bases numbered 10, after V lost 8 bases and J lost 0 bases. The CDR3 consists of 16 residues. Germline CDR1 reads MNHEY; CDR2 reads SVGEGT.

This clonotype was counted at least ten times. The chain combines TRBV7-9 with TRBJ1-4; TRBD1 might be the D (5 bases). V lost 5 bases and J 7 bases, leaving 23 bases between the germline ends. Per germline, CDR1 SEHNR and CDR2 FQNEAQ (reference sequence). The CDR3 runs to 17 residues. CDR3 sequence: CASSGRQGGTSREKLFF. The CDR3 DNA reads TGTGCCAGCAGCGGAAGGCAGGGAGGTACGTCGCGTGAAAAACTGTTTTTT.

The chain is built from TRBV6-2 or TRBV6-3 and TRBJ2-1; the match to TRBD1 covers 8 bases. The CDR3 contains 17 residues. Trimming at V came to 7 bases and at J to 8 bases, leaving 19 bases not matched to a gene. In germline, CDR1 is MNHEY, CDR2 SVGEGT. The CDR3 DNA sequence: TGTGCCAGCATCAATCCCCCTGGGGACAGGCTAATCGATGAGCAGTTCTTC. Amino acid sequence: CASINPPGDRLIDEQFF.

The V call is TRBV7-2, the J call TRBJ1-2; D ambiguous. This CDR3 has 15 amino acids. CDR1 and CDR2 (germline): SGHTA, FQGNSA. Trimming removed 1 base from V and 2 bases from J, with 11 bases in between. CDR3: CASSLEGARNYGYTF. The CDR3 coding sequence is TGTGCCAGCAGCTTAGAGGGCGCCAGAAACTATGGCTACACCTTC.

This clonotype was found a few times. The chain couples TRBV7-2 to TRBJ2-1; 10 nucleotides agree with TRBD2. There are 15 residues in the CDR3. The trim removed 6 bases at V and 1 base at J, leaving 3 bases unmatched. Germline V lookup: CDR1 SGHTA, CDR2 FQGNSA. The CDR3 DNA is TGTGCCAGCAGTGGACTAGCGGCTTCCTACAATGAGCAGTTCTTC. It codes for CASSGLAASYNEQFF.

This clonotype was found many times. The V gene is TRBV7-2, the J gene TRBJ2-5; D ambiguous. The length of the CDR3 is 16 residues. Germline CDR1 reads SGHTA; CDR2 reads FQGNSA. Trimming removed 5 bases at V and 0 bases at J, with 16 bases between. DNA of the CDR3: TGTGCCAGCAGCGGTGGTTTTAGGGCGGACCAAGAGACCCAGTACTTC. As protein: CASSGGFRADQETQYF.